The rows below give T cell receptor beta chains drawn from one sample of a study of blood T cells in healthy people across ages. MiXCR, applied by TCRdb to the 5' RACE reads, yields one record per CDR3 protein. The table has approximately 600,000 distinct CDR3 sequences, about 53% seen once; the top ten hold over 35%. Sequenced input: blood. Every receptor here comes from a man in his sixties in good health. Both conserved end residues are part of each CDR3. D genes are given only for firm matches. Clone size is shown for a subset of rows, as once, few, many or a class of expanded clone.

d_call	v_call	j_call	clone_size	cdr3_nt	cdr3_aa
TRBD1	TRBV14	TRBJ2-5	few	TGTGCCAGCAGCCCCCGGACAGGGGGCATAGAGACCCAGTACTTC	CASSPRTGGIETQYF
NA	TRBV6-5	TRBJ2-7	NA	TGTGCCAGCAGTTATCGGGGGAAGGTCCACGAGCAGTACTTC	CASSYRGKVHEQYF
NA	TRBV3-1	TRBJ2-1	NA	TGTGCCAGCAGCCACGGGGACTCCCCGTACAATGAGCAGTTCTTC	CASSHGDSPYNEQFF
TRBD1	TRBV24-1	TRBJ2-3	few	TGTGCCACCAGTGATTTCGCGGACAGGCGCACAGATACGCAGTATTTT	CATSDFADRRTDTQYF
NA	TRBV6-5	TRBJ1-1	few	TGTGCCAGCACTAAAAAAATAAGGGGAGTTAACACTGAAGCTTTCTTT	CASTKKIRGVNTEAFF
NA	TRBV5-1	TRBJ1-4	few	TGCGCCAGCAGCCCCGCAGCTACAACTAATGAAAAACTGTTTTTT	CASSPAATTNEKLFF
TRBD1	TRBV6-2/TRBV6-3	TRBJ2-5	NA	TGTGCCAGCAAGACCGTGACAGGGGCTCAAGAGACCCAGTACTTC	CASKTVTGAQETQYF
NA	TRBV15	TRBJ2-1	NA	TGTGCCGCCAGCAGTGGTGGGGAGCTTAGCTCCTACAATGAGCAGTTCTTC	CAASSGGELSSYNEQFF
NA	TRBV12-3/TRBV12-4	TRBJ1-6	NA	TGTGCCAGCTGTACCAGGGTAAAGCCCCTCCACTTT	CASCTRVKPLHF
NA	TRBV27	TRBJ1-2	NA	TGTGCCAGCAGTATGACAGCGGGCCCCACTAACTATGGCTACACCTTC	CASSMTAGPTNYGYTF